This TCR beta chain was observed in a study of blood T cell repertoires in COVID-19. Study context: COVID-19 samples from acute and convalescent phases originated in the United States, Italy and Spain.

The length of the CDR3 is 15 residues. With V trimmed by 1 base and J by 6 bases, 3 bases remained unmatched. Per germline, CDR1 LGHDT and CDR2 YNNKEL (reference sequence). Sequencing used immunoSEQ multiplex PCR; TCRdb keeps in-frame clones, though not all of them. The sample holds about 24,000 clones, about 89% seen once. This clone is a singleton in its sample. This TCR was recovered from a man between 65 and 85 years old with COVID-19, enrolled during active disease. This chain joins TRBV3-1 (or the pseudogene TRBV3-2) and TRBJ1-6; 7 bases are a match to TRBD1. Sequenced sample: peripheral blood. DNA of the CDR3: TGTGCCAGCAGCCAAGGAAGGGGGCTTAATTCACCCCTCCACTTT. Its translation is CASSQGRGLNSPLHF.